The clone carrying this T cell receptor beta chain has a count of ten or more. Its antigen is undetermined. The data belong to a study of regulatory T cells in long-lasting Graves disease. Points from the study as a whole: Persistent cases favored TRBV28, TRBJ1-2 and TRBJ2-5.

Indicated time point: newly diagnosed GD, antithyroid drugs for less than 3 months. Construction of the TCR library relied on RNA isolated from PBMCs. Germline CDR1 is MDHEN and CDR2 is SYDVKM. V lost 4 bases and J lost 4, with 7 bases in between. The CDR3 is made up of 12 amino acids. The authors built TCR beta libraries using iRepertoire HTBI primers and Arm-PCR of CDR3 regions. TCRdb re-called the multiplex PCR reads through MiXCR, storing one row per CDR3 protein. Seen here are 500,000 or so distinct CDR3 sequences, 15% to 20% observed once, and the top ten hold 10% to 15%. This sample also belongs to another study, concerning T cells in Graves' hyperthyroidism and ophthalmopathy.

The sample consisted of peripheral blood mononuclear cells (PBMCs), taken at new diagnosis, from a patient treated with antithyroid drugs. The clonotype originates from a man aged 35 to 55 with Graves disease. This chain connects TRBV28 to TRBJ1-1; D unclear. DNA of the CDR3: TGTGCCAGCAGTTACATTCCCACTGAAGCTTTCTTT. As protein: CASSYIPTEAFF.